The T cell receptor (beta chain) under discussion was sequenced for a study of glioma-infiltrating T cells after dendritic cell vaccination. Study-wide findings and caveats: Survival was not directly related to TCR clonality in these patients. The cohort had few patients with full blood and tumor sets.

Amplification used 60 V beta primers and 13 J beta primers. TCRdb's copy holds only in-frame clones and misses some; the assay was immunoSEQ multiplex PCR. Seen here are around 23,000 clones, nearly 90% observed once, and the top ten hold just under 3%. The table lists this clone with a few counts. The antigen is undetermined. The V end was cut by 3 bases, the J end by 5 bases, with 10 bases between. The germline gives CDR1 SGHAT, CDR2 FQNNGV. This CDR3 region has 13 residues. Described time point: after dendritic cell vaccination, including at tumor progression/relapse. No glioblastoma patient carried an isocitrate dehydrogenase mutation.

The TCR sequence derives from a human donor with glioblastoma. The sample consisted of blood, taken after dendritic cell vaccination. The rearrangement joins TRBV11-2 to TRBJ1-1; D unresolved. In DNA form, the CDR3 reads TGTGCCAGCAGCTTTCAGCGTAATACTGAAGCTTTCTTT. Translated: CASSFQRNTEAFF.